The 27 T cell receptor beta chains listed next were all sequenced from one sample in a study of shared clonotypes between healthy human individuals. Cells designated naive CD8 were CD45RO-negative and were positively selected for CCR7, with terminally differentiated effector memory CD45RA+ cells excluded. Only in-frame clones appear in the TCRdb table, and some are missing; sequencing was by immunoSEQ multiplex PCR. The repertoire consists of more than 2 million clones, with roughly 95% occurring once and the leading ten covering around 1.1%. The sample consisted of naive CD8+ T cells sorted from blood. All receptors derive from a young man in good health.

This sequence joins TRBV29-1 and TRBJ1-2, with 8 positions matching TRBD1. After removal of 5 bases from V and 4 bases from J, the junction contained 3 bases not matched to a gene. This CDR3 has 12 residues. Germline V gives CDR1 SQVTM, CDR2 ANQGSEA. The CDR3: CSVTTGAYGYTF. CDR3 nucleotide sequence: TGCAGCGTTACGACAGGGGCCTATGGCTACACCTTC.

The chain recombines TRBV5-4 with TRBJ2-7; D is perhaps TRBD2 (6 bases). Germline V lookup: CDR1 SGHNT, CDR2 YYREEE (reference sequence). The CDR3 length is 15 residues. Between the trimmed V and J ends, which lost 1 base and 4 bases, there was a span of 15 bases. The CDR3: CASSLNIASAYEQYF. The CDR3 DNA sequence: TGTGCCAGCAGCTTGAATATCGCTAGCGCGTACGAGCAGTACTTC.

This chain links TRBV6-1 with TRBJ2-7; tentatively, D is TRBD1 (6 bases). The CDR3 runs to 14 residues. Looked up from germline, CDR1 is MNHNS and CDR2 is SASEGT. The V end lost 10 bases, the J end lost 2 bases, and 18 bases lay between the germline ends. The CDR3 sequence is CATGGGQLPYEQYF. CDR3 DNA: TGTGCCACTGGCGGCGGACAGTTACCCTACGAGCAGTACTTC.

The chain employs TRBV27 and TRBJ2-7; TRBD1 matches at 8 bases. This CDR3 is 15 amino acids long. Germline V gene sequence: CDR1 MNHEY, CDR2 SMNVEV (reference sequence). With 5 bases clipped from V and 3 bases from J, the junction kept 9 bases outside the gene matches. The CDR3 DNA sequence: TGTGCCAGCAGTCCTCCCGGGACAGGCGGCTACGAGCAGTACTTC. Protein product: CASSPPGTGGYEQYF.

Here the CDR3 DNA reads TGTGCCAGCAGCCAAGGTTTAGCGGGAGTGGCGGAGACCCAGTACTTC. Protein product: CASSQGLAGVAETQYF. V gene TRBV14 combines with J gene TRBJ2-5; TRBD2 agrees at 9 bases. This CDR3 is 16 amino acids long. Per the germline V gene, CDR1 is SGHDN and CDR2 is FVKESK. V was pared by 1 base and J by 5 bases, with 8 bases of the junction left unmatched. The entire variable domain, with the rest obtained from reference TRBV14 and TRBJ2-5, is as follows: EAGVTQFPSHSVIEKGQTVTLRCDPISGHDNLYWYRRVMGKEIKFLLHFVKESKQDESGMPNNRFLAERTGGTYSTLKVQPAELEDSGVYFCASSQGLAGVAETQYFGPGTRLLVL.

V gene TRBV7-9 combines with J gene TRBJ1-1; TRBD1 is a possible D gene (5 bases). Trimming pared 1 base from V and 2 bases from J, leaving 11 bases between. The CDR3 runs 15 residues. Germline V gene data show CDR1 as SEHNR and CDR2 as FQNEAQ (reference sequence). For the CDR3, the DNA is TGTGCCAGCAGCTTAGAAGGCGGGGGAAACACTGAAGCTTTCTTT. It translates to CASSLEGGGNTEAFF.

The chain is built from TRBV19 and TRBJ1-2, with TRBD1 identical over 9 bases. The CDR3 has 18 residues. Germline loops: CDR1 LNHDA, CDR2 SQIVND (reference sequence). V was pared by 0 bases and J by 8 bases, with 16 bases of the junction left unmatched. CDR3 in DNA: TGTGCCAGTAGTATAGATCTTATGTGGGAGACAGGGGGAGAAGGCTACACCTTC. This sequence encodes CASSIDLMWETGGEGYTF. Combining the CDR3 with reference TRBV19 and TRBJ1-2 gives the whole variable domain DGGITQSPKYLFRKEGQNVTLSCEQNLNHDAMYWYRQDPGQGLRLIYYSQIVNDFQKGDIAEGYSVSREKKESFPLTVTSAQKNPTAFYLCASSIDLMWETGGEGYTFGSGTRLTVV.

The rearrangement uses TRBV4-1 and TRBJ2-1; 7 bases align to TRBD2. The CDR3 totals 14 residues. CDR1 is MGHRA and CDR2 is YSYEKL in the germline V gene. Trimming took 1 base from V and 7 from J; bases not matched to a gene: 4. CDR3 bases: TGCGCCAGCAGCCAAGGCGGGAGACTTAATGAGCAGTTCTTC. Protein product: CASSQGGRLNEQFF.

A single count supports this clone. The CDR3 is CASSPGSTYEQYF. CDR3 sequence (DNA): TGTGCCAGCTCACCGGGAAGCACCTACGAGCAGTACTTC. This chain joins TRBV18 and TRBJ2-7; D ambiguous. The germline V gene encodes CDR1 KGHSH and CDR2 LQKENI. This CDR3 has 13 amino acids. V was shortened by 3 bases and J by 2 bases, with 8 bases between the two germline ends.

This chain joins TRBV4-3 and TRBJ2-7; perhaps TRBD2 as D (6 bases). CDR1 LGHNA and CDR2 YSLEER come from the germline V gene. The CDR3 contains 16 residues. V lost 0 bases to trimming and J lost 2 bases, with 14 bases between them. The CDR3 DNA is TGCGCCAGCAGCCAAGATCTGGGCGGGAACACCTACGAGCAGTACTTC. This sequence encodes CASSQDLGGNTYEQYF.

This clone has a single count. For the CDR3, the DNA is TGTGCCAGCAGTCTACGGGACCCAACCACGCCCCAGTACTTC. Amino acid sequence: CASSLRDPTTPQYF. The rearrangement joins TRBV27 to TRBJ2-7; possibly TRBD1 or TRBD2 for D (5 bases each). The CDR3 is made up of 14 amino acids. Germline-derived CDR1 and CDR2 are MNHEY and SMNVEV (reference sequence). V lost 5 bases, J lost 10 bases, and 21 bases lay in between.

This CDR3 is CASSLSVQMNTEAFF. DNA for the CDR3: TGTGCCAGCAGTTTATCGGTCCAGATGAACACTGAAGCTTTCTTT. The V call is TRBV27, the J call TRBJ1-1; no definite D call. The CDR3 totals 15 residues. Germline V lookup: CDR1 MNHEY, CDR2 SMNVEV (reference sequence). V lost 0 bases and J 0 bases, leaving 8 bases between the germline ends.

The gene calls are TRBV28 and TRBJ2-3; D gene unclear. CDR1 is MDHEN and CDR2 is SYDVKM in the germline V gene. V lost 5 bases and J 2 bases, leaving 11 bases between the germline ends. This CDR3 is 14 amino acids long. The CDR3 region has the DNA TGTGCCAGCAGTATTGATTCCTTCACAGATACGCAGTATTTT. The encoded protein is CASSIDSFTDTQYF.

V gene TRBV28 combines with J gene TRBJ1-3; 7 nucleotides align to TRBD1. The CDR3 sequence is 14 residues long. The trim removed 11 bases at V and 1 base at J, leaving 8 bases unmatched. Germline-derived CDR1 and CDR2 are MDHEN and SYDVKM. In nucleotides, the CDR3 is TGTGCCGGAGGAGGGGGCCCGTCTGGAAACACCATATATTTT. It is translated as CAGGGGPSGNTIYF. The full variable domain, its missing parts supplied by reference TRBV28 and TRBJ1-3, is DVKVTQSSRYLVKRTGEKVFLECVQDMDHENMFWYRQDPGLGLRLIYFSYDVKMKEKGDIPEGYSVSREKKERFSLILESASTNQTSMYLCAGGGGPSGNTIYFGEGSWLTVV.

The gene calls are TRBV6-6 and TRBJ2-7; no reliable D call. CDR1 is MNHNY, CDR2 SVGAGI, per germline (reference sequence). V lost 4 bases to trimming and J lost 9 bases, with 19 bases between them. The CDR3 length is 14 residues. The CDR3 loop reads CASSLIRASVGQYF. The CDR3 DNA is TGTGCCAGCAGTTTAATCCGGGCCTCAGTGGGGCAGTACTTC.

The CDR3 reads CASSSTGGLTEAFF. The CDR3 DNA reads as TGTGCCAGCAGTTCCACGGGGGGGTTAACTGAAGCTTTCTTT. The J gene is TRBJ1-1, the V gene TRBV6-5; the D gene is possibly TRBD1 (5 bases). Germline-derived CDR1 and CDR2 are MNHEY and SVGAGI. CDR3 length: 14 amino acids. V lost 4 bases and J lost 5, with 14 bases in between.

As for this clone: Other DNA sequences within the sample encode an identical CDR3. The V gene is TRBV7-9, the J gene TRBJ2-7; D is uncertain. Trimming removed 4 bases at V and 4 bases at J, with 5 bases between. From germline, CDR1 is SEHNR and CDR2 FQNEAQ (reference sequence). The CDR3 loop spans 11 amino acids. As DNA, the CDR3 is TGTGCCAGCAGCTCCGATTACGAGCAGTACTTC. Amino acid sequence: CASSSDYEQYF.

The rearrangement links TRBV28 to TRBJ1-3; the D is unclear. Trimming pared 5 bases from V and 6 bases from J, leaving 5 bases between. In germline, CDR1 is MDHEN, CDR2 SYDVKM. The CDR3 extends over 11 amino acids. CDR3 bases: TGTGCCAGCAGTCTTGAAAACACCATATATTTT. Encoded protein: CASSLENTIYF.

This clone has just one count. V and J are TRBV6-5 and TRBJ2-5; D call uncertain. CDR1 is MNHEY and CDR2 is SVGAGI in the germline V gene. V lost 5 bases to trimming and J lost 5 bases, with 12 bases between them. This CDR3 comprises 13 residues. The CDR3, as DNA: TGTGCCAGCAGTACCCTAGTGTGGGAGACCCAGTACTTC. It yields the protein CASSTLVWETQYF.

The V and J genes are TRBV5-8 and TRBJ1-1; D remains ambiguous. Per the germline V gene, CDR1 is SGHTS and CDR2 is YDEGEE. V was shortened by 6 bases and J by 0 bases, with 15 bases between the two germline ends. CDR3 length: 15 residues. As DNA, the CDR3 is TGTGCCAGCACCCATCTTTGGACGGTGAACACTGAAGCTTTCTTT. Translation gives CASTHLWTVNTEAFF.

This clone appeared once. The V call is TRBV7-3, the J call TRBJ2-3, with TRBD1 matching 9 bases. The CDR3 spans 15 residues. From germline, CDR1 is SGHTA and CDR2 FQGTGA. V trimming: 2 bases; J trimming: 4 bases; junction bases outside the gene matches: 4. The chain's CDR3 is CASSLGTGFSDTQYF. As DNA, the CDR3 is TGTGCCAGCAGCTTAGGGACAGGGTTTTCAGATACGCAGTATTTT.

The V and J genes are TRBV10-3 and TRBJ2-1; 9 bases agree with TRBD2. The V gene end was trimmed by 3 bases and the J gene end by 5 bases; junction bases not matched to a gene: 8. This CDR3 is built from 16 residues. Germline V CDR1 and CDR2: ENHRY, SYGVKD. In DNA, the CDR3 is TGTGCCATCAGTGAACTTGGCGGGGGGGGTGACAATGAGCAGTTCTTC. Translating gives CAISELGGGGDNEQFF.

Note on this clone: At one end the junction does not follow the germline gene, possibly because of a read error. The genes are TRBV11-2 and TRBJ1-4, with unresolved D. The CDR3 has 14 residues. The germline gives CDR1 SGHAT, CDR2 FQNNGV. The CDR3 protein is CASTLHMTNEKLFF. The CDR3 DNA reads TGTGCCAGCACCTTACACATGACAAACGAAAAACTGTTTTTT.

CDR3 residues: CASSLDAGGRTDTQYF. The CDR3 DNA is TGTGCCAGCAGCTTAGATGCGGGAGGGCGCACAGATACGCAGTATTTT. The chain joins TRBV7-6 to TRBJ2-3, with TRBD2 matching 9 bases. Germline V gene sequence: CDR1 SGHVS, CDR2 FNYEAQ. J gave up 1 base and V 1 base, and 3 bases lay outside the gene matches. The CDR3 is 16 amino acids.

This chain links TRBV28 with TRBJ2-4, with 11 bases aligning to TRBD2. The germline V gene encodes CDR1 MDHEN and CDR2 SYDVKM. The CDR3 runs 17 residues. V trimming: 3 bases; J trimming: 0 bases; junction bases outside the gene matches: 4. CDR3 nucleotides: TGTGCCAGCAGTTTCTTAGCGGGGGGGCTAGCCAAAAACATTCAGTACTTC. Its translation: CASSFLAGGLAKNIQYF. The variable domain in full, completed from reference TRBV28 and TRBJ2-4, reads DVKVTQSSRYLVKRTGEKVFLECVQDMDHENMFWYRQDPGLGLRLIYFSYDVKMKEKGDIPEGYSVSREKKERFSLILESASTNQTSMYLCASSFLAGGLAKNIQYFGAGTRLSVL.

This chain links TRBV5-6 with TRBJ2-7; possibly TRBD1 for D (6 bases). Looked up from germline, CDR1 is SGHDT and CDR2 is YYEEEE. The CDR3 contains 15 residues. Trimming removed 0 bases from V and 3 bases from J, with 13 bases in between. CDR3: CASSLVAGEGYEQYF. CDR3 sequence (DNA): TGTGCCAGCAGCTTGGTAGCAGGGGAAGGCTACGAGCAGTACTTC.

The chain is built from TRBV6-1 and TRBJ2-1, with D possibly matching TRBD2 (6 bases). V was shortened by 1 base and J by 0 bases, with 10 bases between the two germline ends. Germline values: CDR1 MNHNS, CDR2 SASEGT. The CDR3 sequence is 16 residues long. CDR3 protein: CASSEEVADSYNEQFF. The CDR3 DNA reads TGTGCCAGCAGTGAAGAGGTAGCGGACTCCTACAATGAGCAGTTCTTC.